Presented here are 18 T cell receptor beta chains from one specimen sequenced in a study of T cell responses to AZD1222 COVID-19 vaccine listed by TCRdb under 2021. The sample's time point, from its label and the paper: about 28 days (+/-7) after the second vaccine dose. The meaning of the sample's treatment or condition label: meningococcal conjugate vaccine given as trial control. Library preparation employed the immunoSEQ multiplex PCR assay. Here the immuneACCESS table is served through TCRdb, limited to in-frame sequences with V and J called. Missing clones are a known gap in these copies; in checked studies unresolved V genes cover under half, and the rest lacks a known reason. The sample has roughly 200,000 clones on record, roughly 94% of them singletons. The ten largest account for around 1.5% of the sample. The starting material was peripheral blood, obtained 28 days after the second dose of the MenACWY control vaccine. Receptor source: an adult who received the MenACWY meningococcal vaccine as a control.

The chain carries TRBV27 and TRBJ2-7; 7 positions match TRBD1. Germline CDR1 is MNHEY and CDR2 is SMNVEV (reference sequence). This CDR3 spans 15 amino acids. After removal of 8 bases from V and 2 bases from J, the junction contained 12 bases not matched to a gene. The CDR3 reads CASGDTTGRPYEQYF. The CDR3, as DNA: TGTGCCAGCGGGGATACGACAGGGCGTCCCTACGAGCAGTACTTC.

J is TRBJ2-7 and V is TRBV11-2; D might be TRBD1 or TRBD2, each matching 5 bases. With 5 bases removed from V and 7 bases from J, the gap between germline ends came to 21 bases. The V gene's germline CDR1 is SGHAT and CDR2 FQNNGV. This CDR3 is 15 amino acids long. The CDR3 reads CASSRGQDGLWEQYF. The CDR3 DNA follows: TGTGCCAGCAGCCGGGGCCAGGACGGGTTATGGGAGCAGTACTTC.

As to this clone: Other DNA sequences in the same sample also yield this CDR3. V is TRBV28 and J is TRBJ1-4; D is uncertain. CDR1 and CDR2 (germline): MDHEN, SYDVKM. This CDR3 is 15 amino acids long. Trimming left V 5 bases short and J 0 bases short, with 10 bases between. CDR3 coding DNA: TGTGCCAGCAGTCCCCACACGGCAACTAATGAAAAACTGTTTTTT. Its protein is CASSPHTATNEKLFF.

The chain joins TRBV10-3 to TRBJ2-2; D gene ambiguous. Looked up from germline, CDR1 is ENHRY and CDR2 is SYGVKD. V lost 6 bases and J 2 bases, leaving 7 bases between the germline ends. The CDR3 has 13 residues. CDR3 region: CAIRDRNTGELFF. The CDR3 DNA sequence: TGTGCCATCAGGGACCGAAACACCGGGGAGCTGTTTTTT.

The V gene is TRBV7-9, the J gene TRBJ2-1; unclear D gene. The length of the CDR3 is 13 residues. In germline, CDR1 is SEHNR, CDR2 FQNEAQ (reference sequence). The V and J ends lost 2 bases and 7 bases respectively, with 9 bases between them. The CDR3 nucleotides read TGTGCCAGCAGCTTACAGAACGGGAATGAGCAGTTCTTC. This sequence encodes CASSLQNGNEQFF.

V usage is TRBV30 and J usage is TRBJ1-6; D not resolved. From germline, CDR1 is GTSNPN and CDR2 SVGIG (reference sequence). This CDR3 contains 15 residues. V lost 2 bases and J lost 0, with 8 bases in between. CDR3: CAWSTDSSYNSPLHF. CDR3 DNA: TGTGCCTGGAGTACAGATAGCTCCTATAATTCACCCCTCCACTTT.

The chain has TRBV9 and TRBJ2-7; the D gene could be TRBD1 or TRBD2 (6 bases each). The CDR3 sequence is 16 residues long. Looked up from germline, CDR1 is SGDLS and CDR2 is YYNGEE. The V gene lost 4 bases and the J gene lost 2 bases, with 19 bases spanning the gap. This chain's CDR3 is CASSPTSGAQAYEQYF. The CDR3 nucleotides are TGTGCCAGCAGCCCCACTTCGGGGGCGCAAGCCTACGAGCAGTACTTC.

CDR3 coding DNA: TGTGCCAGCAGCCTGACTAGCGGGGCCGGCAATGAGCAGTTCTTC. Its translation is CASSLTSGAGNEQFF. This chain uses TRBV4-2 with TRBJ2-1, with TRBD2 matching 11 bases. CDR1 and CDR2 (germline): LGHNA, YNFKEQ. J lost 6 bases, V lost 4 bases, and 5 bases had no gene match. The CDR3 contains 15 residues.

The chain links TRBV7-9 to TRBJ1-1; 9 nucleotides agree with TRBD1. The V and J ends lost 1 base and 4 bases, in that order; junction bases with no gene match: 4. This CDR3 comprises 15 residues. Germline V gene lookup returns CDR1 SEHNR and CDR2 FQNEAQ (reference sequence). CDR3 sequence (DNA): TGTGCCAGCAGCTTAGTTGGACAGGGGTCCACTGAAGCTTTCTTT. Amino acid sequence: CASSLVGQGSTEAFF.

V gene TRBV13 combines with J gene TRBJ2-1; 8 nucleotides align to TRBD2. This CDR3 has 15 amino acids. CDR1 is PRHDT and CDR2 is FYEKMQ in the germline V gene (reference sequence). Germline trimming cut 1 base from V and 7 bases from J; bases unmatched to any gene: 6. The CDR3 DNA follows: TGTGCCAGCAGCTTAGTGCGGGAGGTCGGTAATGAGCAGTTCTTC. Translated: CASSLVREVGNEQFF.

J is TRBJ1-5 and V is TRBV20-1; no clear D. Germline V gene sequence: CDR1 DFQATT, CDR2 SNEGSKA (reference sequence). CDR3 length: 15 amino acids. The germline V and J ends were trimmed by 3 bases and 1 base, with 13 bases remaining between them. This CDR3 reads CSASRSGDSNQPQHF. DNA of the CDR3: TGCAGTGCTAGTAGGTCGGGTGACAGCAATCAGCCCCAGCATTTT.

This clone showed up just once. This sequence joins TRBV9 and TRBJ1-1, with D unclear. Germline lookup yields CDR1 SGDLS and CDR2 YYNGEE. The CDR3 covers 13 residues. V was trimmed by 6 bases and J by 1 base, leaving 10 bases between them. As DNA, the CDR3 is TGTGCCAGCAACACGAACCCGAACACTGAAGCTTTCTTT. It specifies CASNTNPNTEAFF. Looking up the rest from reference TRBV9 and TRBJ1-1 gives the full variable domain: DSGVTQTPKHLITATGQRVTLRCSPRSGDLSVYWYQQSLDQGLQFLIQYYNGEERAKGNILERFSAQQFPDLHSELNLSSLELGDSALYFCASNTNPNTEAFFGQGTRLTVV.

The rearrangement uses TRBV10-1 and TRBJ1-4; D not resolved. Trimming took 6 bases from V and 16 from J, leaving 21 bases between them. This CDR3 is built from 13 residues. Germline values: CDR1 WNHNN, CDR2 SYGVQD (reference sequence). CDR3 region: CASRTGPPQIPFF. The CDR3 DNA follows: TGCGCCAGCAGAACCGGGCCCCCACAAATTCCGTTTTTT.

This clone has just a few counts. The chain recombines TRBV7-9 with TRBJ2-7; 10 nucleotides agree with TRBD1. The CDR3 is 17 amino acids. Germline V gives CDR1 SEHNR, CDR2 FQNEAQ (reference sequence). Trimming removed 5 bases from V and 0 bases from J; junction bases left unmatched: 10. The CDR3: CASSPLPWDRGSYEQYF. CDR3 in DNA: TGTGCCAGCAGCCCCTTGCCATGGGACAGGGGCTCCTACGAGCAGTACTTC.

The genes are TRBV28 and TRBJ2-7; the D gene is possibly TRBD2 (5 bases). This CDR3 has 15 amino acids. CDR1 MDHEN and CDR2 SYDVKM come from the germline V gene. The V end lost 1 base, the J end lost 6 bases, and 16 bases lay between the germline ends. CDR3 loop: CASSLLLGVSGEQYF. For the CDR3, the DNA is TGTGCCAGCAGTTTATTACTGGGAGTCTCAGGCGAGCAGTACTTC.

This chain joins TRBV28 and TRBJ1-5, with D perhaps matching TRBD1 (5 bases). Germline lookup yields CDR1 MDHEN and CDR2 SYDVKM. The ends were cut back, 3 bases at V and 6 bases at J, with 12 bases in the middle. This CDR3 has 14 amino acids. CDR3 residues: CASSLSRGRQPQHF. The CDR3 DNA reads as TGTGCCAGCAGTTTGTCGCGGGGACGTCAGCCCCAGCATTTT.

The genes are TRBV28 and TRBJ2-3; TRBD2 matches at 13 bases. The CDR3 runs to 15 residues. Germline CDR1 reads MDHEN; CDR2 reads SYDVKM. Losses at the gene ends were 8 bases for V and 4 bases for J; bases not matched to a gene: 6. CDR3 coding DNA: TGTGCCAGCGTACTAGCGGGAGGGGGGGCAGATACGCAGTATTTT. Translation gives CASVLAGGGADTQYF. The full variable domain, completed using reference TRBV28 and TRBJ2-3, is DVKVTQSSRYLVKRTGEKVFLECVQDMDHENMFWYRQDPGLGLRLIYFSYDVKMKEKGDIPEGYSVSREKKERFSLILESASTNQTSMYLCASVLAGGGADTQYFGPGTRLTVL.

This chain links TRBV5-1 with TRBJ1-2, with D tentatively TRBD1 (6 bases). Germline loops: CDR1 SGHRS, CDR2 YFSETQ. CDR3 length equals 14 residues. The V end lost 2 bases, the J end lost 4 bases, and 12 bases lay between the germline ends. The CDR3 DNA sequence: TGCGCCAGCAGCTTTGCGACAGGAAGCTATGGCTACACCTTC. This sequence encodes CASSFATGSYGYTF. Full variable domain (missing parts from reference TRBV5-1 and TRBJ1-2): KAGVTQTPRYLIKTRGQQVTLSCSPISGHRSVSWYQQTPGQGLQFLFEYFSETQRNKGNFPGRFSGRQFSNSRSEMNVSTLELGDSALYLCASSFATGSYGYTFGSGTRLTVV.